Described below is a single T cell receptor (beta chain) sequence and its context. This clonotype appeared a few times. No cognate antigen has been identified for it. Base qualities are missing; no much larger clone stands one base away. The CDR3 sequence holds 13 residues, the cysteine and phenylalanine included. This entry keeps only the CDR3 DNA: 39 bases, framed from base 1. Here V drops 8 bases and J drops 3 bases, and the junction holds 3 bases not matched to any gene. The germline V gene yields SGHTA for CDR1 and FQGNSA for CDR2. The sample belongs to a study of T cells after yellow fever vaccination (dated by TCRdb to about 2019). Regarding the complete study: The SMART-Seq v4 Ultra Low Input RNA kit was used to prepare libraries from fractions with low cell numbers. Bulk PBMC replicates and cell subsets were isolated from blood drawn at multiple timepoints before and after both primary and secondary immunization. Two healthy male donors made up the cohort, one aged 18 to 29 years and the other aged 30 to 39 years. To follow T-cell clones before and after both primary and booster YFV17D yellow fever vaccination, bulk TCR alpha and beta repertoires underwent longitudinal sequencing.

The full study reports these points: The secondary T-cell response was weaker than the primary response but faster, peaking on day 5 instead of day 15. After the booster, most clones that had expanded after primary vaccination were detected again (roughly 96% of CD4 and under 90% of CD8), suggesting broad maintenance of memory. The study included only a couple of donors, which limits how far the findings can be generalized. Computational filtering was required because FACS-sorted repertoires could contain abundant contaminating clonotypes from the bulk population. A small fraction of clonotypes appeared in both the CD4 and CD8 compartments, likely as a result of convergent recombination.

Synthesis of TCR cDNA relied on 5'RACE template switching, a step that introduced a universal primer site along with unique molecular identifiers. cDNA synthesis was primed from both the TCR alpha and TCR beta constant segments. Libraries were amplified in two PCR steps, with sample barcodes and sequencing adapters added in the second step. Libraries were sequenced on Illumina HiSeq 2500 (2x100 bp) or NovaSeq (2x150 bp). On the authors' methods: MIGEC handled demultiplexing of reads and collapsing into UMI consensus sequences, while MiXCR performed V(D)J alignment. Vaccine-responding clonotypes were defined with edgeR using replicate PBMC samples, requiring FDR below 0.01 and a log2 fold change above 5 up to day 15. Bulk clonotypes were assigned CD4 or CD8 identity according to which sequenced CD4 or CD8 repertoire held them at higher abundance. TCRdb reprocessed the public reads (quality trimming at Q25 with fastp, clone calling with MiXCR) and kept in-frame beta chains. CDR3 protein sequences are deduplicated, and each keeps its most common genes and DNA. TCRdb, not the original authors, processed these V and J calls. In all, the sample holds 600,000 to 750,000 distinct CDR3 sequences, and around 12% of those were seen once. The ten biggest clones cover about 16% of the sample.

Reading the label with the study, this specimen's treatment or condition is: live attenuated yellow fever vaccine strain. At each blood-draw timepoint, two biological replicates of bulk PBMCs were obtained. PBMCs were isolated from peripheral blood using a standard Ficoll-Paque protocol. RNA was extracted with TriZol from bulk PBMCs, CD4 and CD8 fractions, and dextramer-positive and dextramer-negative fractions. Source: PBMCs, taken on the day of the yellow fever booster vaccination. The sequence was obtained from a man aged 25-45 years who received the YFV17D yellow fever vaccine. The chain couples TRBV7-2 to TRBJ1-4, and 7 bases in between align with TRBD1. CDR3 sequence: CASCRGPNEKLFF. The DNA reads TGTGCCAGCTGTAGGGGGCCTAATGAAAAACTGTTTTTT.